One and the same sample provided the 9 T cell receptor beta chains below, sequenced in a study of cytomegalovirus exposure and HLA in healthy donors. Amplification used 60 Vbeta primers and 13 Jbeta primers. Using immunoSEQ multiplex PCR, the repertoire was profiled, and TCRdb retains in-frame clones only, with some absent. The sample features 150,000 to 200,000 clones, with roughly 1.9% in its top ten. Sequenced: PBMCs. Every receptor here comes from a young man in good health and CMV-seronegative.

The V and J genes are TRBV5-6 and TRBJ1-2; possible D gene TRBD1, 6 bases. This CDR3 spans 14 amino acids. Germline CDR1 is SGHDT and CDR2 is YYEEEE. Trimming took 5 bases from V and 4 from J, leaving 15 bases between them. CDR3 in DNA: TGTGCCAGCAGTCCCGCCGGGACATTCTATGGCTACACCTTC. Encoded protein: CASSPAGTFYGYTF.

The V and J genes are TRBV14 and TRBJ2-1; 8 bases are shared with TRBD2. This CDR3 region has 23 residues. Trimming removed 0 bases from V and 0 bases from J; junction bases left unmatched: 22. CDR1 and CDR2 (germline): SGHDN, FVKESK. The CDR3 reads CASSQDTSGSDSTHNDSYNEQFF. Written as DNA, the CDR3 is TGTGCCAGCAGCCAAGATACTAGCGGATCCGACAGCACACACAATGACTCCTACAATGAGCAGTTCTTC.

Of note for this clone: Other DNA sequences in the same sample also yield this CDR3. The chain links TRBV2 to TRBJ2-3, with TRBD2 matching over 7 bases. In germline, CDR1 is SNHLY, CDR2 FYNNEI. The CDR3 length is 15 residues. The ends lost 4 bases at V and 0 bases at J; junction bases unmatched: 4. CDR3 nucleotides: TGTGCCAGCAGTGGGCTAGCGGCTAGCACAGATACGCAGTATTTT. Amino acid sequence: CASSGLAASTDTQYF.

The chain carries TRBV29-1 and TRBJ2-2, with D possibly being TRBD1 (6 bases). The germline gives CDR1 SQVTM, CDR2 ANQGSEA. The V end lost 2 bases, the J end lost 7 bases, and 17 bases lay between the germline ends. The CDR3 has 15 amino acids. As DNA, the CDR3 is TGCAGCGTTGAAAAGGGGGTTGGGTGGGGCGGGGAGCTGTTTTTT. It codes for CSVEKGVGWGGELFF.

V gene TRBV6-4 combines with J gene TRBJ2-1; tentative D call: TRBD1 (5 bases). Between the trimmed V and J ends, which lost 8 bases and 10 bases, there was a span of 9 bases. CDR3 length: 10 residues. Germline loops: CDR1 MRHNA, CDR2 SNTAGT. This CDR3 is CASGQGEQFF. The CDR3 DNA follows: TGTGCCAGCGGTCAGGGAGAGCAGTTCTTC.

The chain links TRBV4-2 to TRBJ2-1; 13 bases map to TRBD2. The J segment lost 6 bases and the V segment lost 1 base, leaving 0 bases of the junction unmatched. Looked up from germline, CDR1 is LGHNA and CDR2 is YNFKEQ. This CDR3 comprises 15 residues. CDR3 DNA: TGTGCCAGCAGCCAAGGGACTAGCGGGAGCAATGAGCAGTTCTTC. Translated, it gives CASSQGTSGSNEQFF.

The V and J genes are TRBV10-2 and TRBJ1-1; maybe TRBD1 (5 bases). The CDR3 spans 14 residues. Germline CDR1 reads WSHSY; CDR2 reads SAAADI. Between the trimmed V and J ends, which lost 2 bases and 5 bases, there was a span of 12 bases. DNA of the CDR3: TGCGCCAGCAGTGAGGCCCAGGGCCCGACTGAAGCTTTCTTT. Residues: CASSEAQGPTEAFF.

This chain links TRBV6-6 with TRBJ2-1; maybe TRBD2 (5 bases). The V gene's germline CDR1 is MNHNY and CDR2 SVGAGI (reference sequence). The CDR3 consists of 15 residues. V lost 2 bases and J lost 0, with 8 bases in between. In nucleotides, the CDR3 is TGTGCCAGCAGTTACGGTCGGGGCTCCTACAATGAGCAGTTCTTC. Amino acid sequence: CASSYGRGSYNEQFF.

This chain links TRBV5-1 with TRBJ1-1; D is possibly TRBD1 (5 bases). Looked up from germline, CDR1 is SGHRS and CDR2 is YFSETQ. The ends were cut back, 0 bases at V and 1 base at J, with 7 bases in the middle. CDR3 size: 14 residues. The CDR3 DNA reads as TGCGCCAGCAGCTTGGGACAGCCGAACACTGAAGCTTTCTTT. Protein sequence: CASSLGQPNTEAFF.